This T cell receptor beta chain stems from a study of shared T cell receptors in the human thymus. This CDR3 has 18 residues. The germline CDR1 and CDR2 sequences are SGHRS and YFSETQ. J lost 1 base, V lost 0 bases, and 9 bases had no gene match. Clones were read by immunoSEQ multiplex PCR, and TCRdb kept only the in-frame ones, dropping some. The repertoire includes roughly 700,000 clones, 70% to 90% of them detected once, and about 0.01% sits in the top ten. The same specimen was also included in a second study, on human thymus T cells. That source adds: Infants, healthy and Finnish, who were having corrective surgery for congenital heart defects served as donors. Thymic and blood repertoires appeared to carry a bias in their V and J gene usage.

The chain joins TRBV5-1 to TRBJ2-1; 8 positions agree with TRBD1. The sample consisted of thymocytes. This TCR was recovered from a boy under three years old with a congenital heart defect. In DNA, the CDR3 is TGCGCCAGCAGCTTGGTGACAGGGGCGTTAAGGTCCTACAATGAGCAGTTCTTC. Translation gives CASSLVTGALRSYNEQFF.